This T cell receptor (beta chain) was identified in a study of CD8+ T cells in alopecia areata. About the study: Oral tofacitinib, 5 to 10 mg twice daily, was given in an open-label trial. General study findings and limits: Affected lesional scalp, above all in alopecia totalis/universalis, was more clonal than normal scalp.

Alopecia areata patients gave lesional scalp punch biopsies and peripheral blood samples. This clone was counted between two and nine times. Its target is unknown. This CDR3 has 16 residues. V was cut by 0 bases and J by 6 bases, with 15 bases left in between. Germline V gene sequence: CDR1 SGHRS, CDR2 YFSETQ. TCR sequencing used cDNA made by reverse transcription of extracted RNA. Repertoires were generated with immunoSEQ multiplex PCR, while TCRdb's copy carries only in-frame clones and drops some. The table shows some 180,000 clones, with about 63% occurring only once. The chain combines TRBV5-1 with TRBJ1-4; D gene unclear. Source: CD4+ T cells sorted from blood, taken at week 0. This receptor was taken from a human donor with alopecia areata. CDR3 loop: CASSLGPAARDEKLFF. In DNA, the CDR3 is TGCGCCAGCAGCTTGGGCCCGGCAGCCAGAGATGAAAAACTGTTTTTT. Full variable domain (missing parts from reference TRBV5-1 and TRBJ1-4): KAGVTQTPRYLIKTRGQQVTLSCSPISGHRSVSWYQQTPGQGLQFLFEYFSETQRNKGNFPGRFSGRQFSNSRSEMNVSTLELGDSALYLCASSLGPAARDEKLFFGSGTQLSVL.